Sequencing of this TCR beta chain was carried out in a study of breast tumors, draining lymph nodes, adjacent tissues. Whole-study findings and limits: Luminal-like breast cancer showed significantly higher tumor–nontumor repertoire similarity than basal-like. Tumors had less TCR diversity than lymph nodes, more than nontumor tissue. Findings are consistent with lymph node origin and intratumoral expansion of most tumor T cells.

The lymph nodes were axillary draining lymph nodes from breast cancer patients. One entry per CDR3 protein, called by TCRdb with MiXCR from the multiplex PCR reads. This sample has about 230,000 distinct CDR3 sequences, with around 32% found just once. Germline CDR1 reads LGHDT; CDR2 reads YNNKEL (reference sequence). The CDR3 is 13 residues long. Trimming shortened V by 4 bases and J by 5 bases, and 11 bases separated the two germline ends. The sample holds many counts of this clonotype. As yet, its antigen is unknown. The specimen was axillary lymph node tissue. The chain is built from TRBV3-1 and TRBJ1-2; perhaps TRBD1 as D (5 bases). This TCR was recovered from a female donor with breast cancer. Some clones in this sample may be carry-over from other donors' samples. The CDR3 region is CASSPGGRYGYTF. Written as DNA, the CDR3 is TGTGCCAGCAGCCCGGGGGGAAGGTATGGCTACACCTTC. The complete variable domain, with remaining parts taken from reference TRBV3-1 and TRBJ1-2, reads DTAVSQTPKYLVTQMGNDKSIKCEQNLGHDTMYWYKQDSKKFLKIMFSYNNKELIINETVPNRFSPKSPDKAHLNLHINSLELGDSAVYFCASSPGGRYGYTFGSGTRLTVV.